This T cell receptor beta chain was observed in a study of blood T cells in healthy people across ages. A second PCR of 7 to 11 cycles used a sample-barcoded 5' primer and a J-beta primer mix. TCRdb passed the 5' RACE reads through MiXCR, listing each CDR3 protein once. In the table there are over 1,200,000 distinct CDR3 sequences, around 59% of which are singletons. CDR3 length: 14 residues. J lost 3 bases, V lost 2 bases, and 3 bases had no gene match. The receptor comes from a man younger than 35 in good health. Sequences were obtained from blood. This rearrangement joins TRBV12-3 or TRBV12-4 to TRBJ2-7; 8 bases align to TRBD1. The CDR3 protein is CASSLTDRGYEQYF. CDR3 nucleotides: TGTGCCAGCAGTTTAACTGACAGGGGCTACGAGCAGTACTTC.